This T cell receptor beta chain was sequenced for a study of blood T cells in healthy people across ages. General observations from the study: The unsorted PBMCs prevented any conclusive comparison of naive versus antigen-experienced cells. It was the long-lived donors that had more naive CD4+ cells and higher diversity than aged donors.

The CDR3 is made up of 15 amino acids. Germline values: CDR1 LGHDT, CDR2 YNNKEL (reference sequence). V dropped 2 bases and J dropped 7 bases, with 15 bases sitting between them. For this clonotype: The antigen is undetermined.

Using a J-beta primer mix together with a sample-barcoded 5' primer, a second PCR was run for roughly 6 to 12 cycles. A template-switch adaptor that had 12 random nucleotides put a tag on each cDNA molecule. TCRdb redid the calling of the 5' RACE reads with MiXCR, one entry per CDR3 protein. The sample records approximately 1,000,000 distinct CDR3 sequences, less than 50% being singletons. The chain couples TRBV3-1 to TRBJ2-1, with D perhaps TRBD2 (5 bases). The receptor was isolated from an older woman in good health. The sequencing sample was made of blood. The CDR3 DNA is TGTGCCAGCAGCCAACGGCCGAGAGGGCCTAATGAGCAGTTCTTC. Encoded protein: CASSQRPRGPNEQFF.